Below, 2 T cell receptor beta chains from the same sample are listed, as sequenced in a study of blood T cell repertoires in COVID-19 (TCRdb year 2020). The library was built by means of the immunoSEQ multiplex PCR assay. TCRdb re-hosts the immuneACCESS table, in-frame sequences only. Its copies lack some clones; in the studies checked, an unresolved V gene accounts for under half of them, and the cause for the rest is not known. For this sample the table gives 150,000 or so clones, of which about 79% were detected only once. Of the sample, around 6.7% falls within the top ten clones. The specimen was peripheral blood. Every receptor here comes from a woman aged 50 to 65 in a cohort sampled during active or convalescent COVID-19.

This clone has only one observation. J is TRBJ2-5 and V is TRBV19; possibly TRBD1 for D (5 bases). Trimming stripped 6 bases from V and 5 bases from J, with 13 bases between. Germline V gene data show CDR1 as LNHDA and CDR2 as SQIVND (reference sequence). This CDR3 comprises 13 residues. CDR3: CASSVRGTETQYF. The CDR3, as DNA: TGTGCCAGTAGCGTTAGGGGTACGGAGACCCAGTACTTC.

The rearrangement joins TRBV2 to TRBJ1-1; D not resolved. This CDR3 has 11 residues. V shed 3 bases and J shed 10 bases, with 9 bases lying between them. Germline CDR1 SNHLY, CDR2 FYNNEI. The CDR3 here is CASSEQFGAFF. The CDR3 bases are TGTGCCAGCAGTGAGCAGTTTGGAGCTTTCTTT.